A selection of T cell receptor beta chains follows, all from one sample in a study of blood T cell repertoires in COVID-19. TCRdb's table, derived via immunoSEQ multiplex PCR, lists solely in-frame clones and lacks some. Among some 400,000 clones, around 91% were seen once, and the ten largest hold roughly 1.1%. The sequenced material came from PBMCs or T cells enriched from blood (not recorded which). The receptors were gathered from a man aged 25 to 45 who had recovered from COVID-19. Both conserved end residues are part of each CDR3. Each record gives: CDR3 DNA, CDR3 protein, V gene, J gene, D gene, clone size. D genes are given only for firm matches. Where a row states a size, it is once, few, many or the class of an expanded clone; other rows omit it.

CDR3 DNA: TGTGCCAGCCAGAACCGGGACATCGATCAGCCCCAGCATTTT
CDR3 protein: CASQNRDIDQPQHF
V gene: TRBV2
J gene: TRBJ1-5
D gene: .
clone size: .

CDR3 DNA: TGTGCCAGCAGCCAAGTGGCCTCTCGTTCCGGGGAGCTGTTTTTT
CDR3 protein: CASSQVASRSGELFF
V gene: TRBV14
J gene: TRBJ2-2
D gene: .
clone size: .

CDR3 DNA: TGTGCCAGCAGTTCTATTTCGGTTGGCACAGATACGCAGTATTTT
CDR3 protein: CASSSISVGTDTQYF
V gene: TRBV6-2/TRBV6-3
J gene: TRBJ2-3
D gene: .
clone size: .

CDR3 DNA: TGTGCCAGCTGCGGGCAGAAAAATTCACCCCTCCACTTT
CDR3 protein: CASCGQKNSPLHF
V gene: TRBV2
J gene: TRBJ1-6
D gene: .
clone size: .

CDR3 DNA: TGTGCCAGCAGCCAAGATGACGGCGGCTATGGCTACACCTTC
CDR3 protein: CASSQDDGGYGYTF
V gene: TRBV4-2
J gene: TRBJ1-2
D gene: .
clone size: .

CDR3 DNA: TGTGCCAGCAGTTTAGCGGGAGGCACAGATACGCAGTATTTT
CDR3 protein: CASSLAGGTDTQYF
V gene: TRBV28
J gene: TRBJ2-3
D gene: TRBD2
clone size: few

CDR3 DNA: TGTGCCAGCAGTTTCGGACAGGGAAACACTGAAGCTTTCTTT
CDR3 protein: CASSFGQGNTEAFF
V gene: TRBV27
J gene: TRBJ1-1
D gene: TRBD1
clone size: .

CDR3 DNA: TGTGCCTGGAGCCCCCGCCTAGCGGGAGGGCCATCATACGAGCAGTACTTC
CDR3 protein: CAWSPRLAGGPSYEQYF
V gene: TRBV30
J gene: TRBJ2-7
D gene: TRBD2
clone size: .

CDR3 DNA: TGCGCCAGCAGCTTGTCGATTTCCAGGGCCTCCTACGAGCAGTACTTC
CDR3 protein: CASSLSISRASYEQYF
V gene: TRBV5-1
J gene: TRBJ2-7
D gene: .
clone size: .

CDR3 DNA: TGTGCCAGCAGTCCCCCTAGGGGAGGTAGCGGGAGAATGCGCGAGCAGTACTTC
CDR3 protein: CASSPPRGGSGRMREQYF
V gene: TRBV28
J gene: TRBJ2-7
D gene: TRBD2
clone size: .

CDR3 DNA: TGTGCCAGCAGCCAAGAGGGGGTAGATAATTCACCCCTCCACTTT
CDR3 protein: CASSQEGVDNSPLHF
V gene: TRBV2
J gene: TRBJ1-6
D gene: .
clone size: .

CDR3 DNA: TGTGCCAGCAGGGAGGCGGGAGTTTCCTACAATGAGCAGTTCTTC
CDR3 protein: CASREAGVSYNEQFF
V gene: TRBV28
J gene: TRBJ2-1
D gene: TRBD2
clone size: .

CDR3 DNA: TGTGCCAGCTCACCCCCCTTTCGCAGGGGGTTTACGCGGGCTTTCTTT
CDR3 protein: CASSPPFRRGFTRAFF
V gene: TRBV18
J gene: TRBJ1-1
D gene: TRBD1
clone size: .

CDR3 DNA: TGTGCCACCGCCGGGACAGGGAATGAGCAGTTCTTC
CDR3 protein: CATAGTGNEQFF
V gene: TRBV24-1
J gene: TRBJ2-1
D gene: TRBD1
clone size: few

CDR3 DNA: TGTGCTAGTGCCCTAGGTTACGCCGGGTTCACTGAAGCTTTCTTT
CDR3 protein: CASALGYAGFTEAFF
V gene: TRBV12-5
J gene: TRBJ1-1
D gene: .
clone size: .

CDR3 DNA: TGTGCCAGCAGCTTAGTAGCGGGAGCGGGCTACGAGCAGTACTTC
CDR3 protein: CASSLVAGAGYEQYF
V gene: TRBV7-8
J gene: TRBJ2-7
D gene: TRBD2
clone size: .

CDR3 DNA: TGCAGCGCGGACAGCCATATGAACACTGAAGCTTTCTTT
CDR3 protein: CSADSHMNTEAFF
V gene: TRBV29-1
J gene: TRBJ1-1
D gene: .
clone size: .

CDR3 DNA: TGTGCCATCACCCCGGACAGAATTACTGAAGCTTTCTTT
CDR3 protein: CAITPDRITEAFF
V gene: TRBV10-3
J gene: TRBJ1-1
D gene: .
clone size: .

CDR3 DNA: TGTGCCATCAGTGAGTTCTGGGATACGTCCGGGACAAAGGGCACAGATACGCAGTATTTT
CDR3 protein: CAISEFWDTSGTKGTDTQYF
V gene: TRBV10-3
J gene: TRBJ2-3
D gene: .
clone size: .

CDR3 DNA: TGTGCCAGCAGCCATCCCGGGACTAGCGGGAGCTCCTACAATGAGCAGTTCTTC
CDR3 protein: CASSHPGTSGSSYNEQFF
V gene: TRBV3-1/TRBV3-2
J gene: TRBJ2-1
D gene: TRBD2
clone size: .